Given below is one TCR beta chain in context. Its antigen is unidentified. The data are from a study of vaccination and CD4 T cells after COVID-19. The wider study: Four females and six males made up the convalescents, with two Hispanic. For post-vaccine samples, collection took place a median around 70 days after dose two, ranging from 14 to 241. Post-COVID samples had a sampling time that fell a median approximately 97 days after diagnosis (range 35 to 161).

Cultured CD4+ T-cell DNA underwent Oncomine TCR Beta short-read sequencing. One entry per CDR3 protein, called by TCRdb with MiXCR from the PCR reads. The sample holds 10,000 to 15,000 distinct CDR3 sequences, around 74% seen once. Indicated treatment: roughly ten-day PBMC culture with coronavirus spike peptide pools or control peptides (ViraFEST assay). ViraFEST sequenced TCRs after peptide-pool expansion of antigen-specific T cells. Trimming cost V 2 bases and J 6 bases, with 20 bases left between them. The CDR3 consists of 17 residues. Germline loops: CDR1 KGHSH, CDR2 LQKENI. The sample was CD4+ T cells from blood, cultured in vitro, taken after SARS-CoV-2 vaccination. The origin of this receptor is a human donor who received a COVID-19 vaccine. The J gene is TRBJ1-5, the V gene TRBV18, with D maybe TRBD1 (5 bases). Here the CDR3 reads CASSPSGGGATSQPQHF. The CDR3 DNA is TGTGCCAGCTCACCATCAGGCGGGGGTGCGACAAGTCAGCCCCAGCATTTT.